This T cell receptor (beta chain) was recorded in a study of blood T cell repertoires in COVID-19. The overall study: The United States, Italy and Spain supplied acute and convalescent COVID-19 samples. The analysed material was cDNA or gDNA that came from T cells, B-cell-depleted T cells, or PBMCs.

As handled by the study authors: Counts of nucleated cells, estimated from reference gene primer amplification, were obtained. Sequenced by immunoSEQ multiplex PCR; TCRdb stores in-frame clones only, minus some. That table gives V, J and clone size, and the DNA gave D and trimming. This sample has about 190,000 clones, with over 60% found just once. This CDR3 has 14 amino acids. Germline V gene sequence: CDR1 SNHLY, CDR2 FYNNEI. Trimming pared 7 bases from V and 4 bases from J, leaving 16 bases between. Source material: peripheral blood. This sequence originates from a woman between 70 and 85 years old with acute or convalescent COVID-19. The V gene is TRBV2, the J gene TRBJ1-1; D gene unclear. Here the CDR3 DNA reads TGTGCCAGCAAGGCGGAGCTCTCTCTCACTGAAGCTTTCTTT. Translation: CASKAELSLTEAFF.